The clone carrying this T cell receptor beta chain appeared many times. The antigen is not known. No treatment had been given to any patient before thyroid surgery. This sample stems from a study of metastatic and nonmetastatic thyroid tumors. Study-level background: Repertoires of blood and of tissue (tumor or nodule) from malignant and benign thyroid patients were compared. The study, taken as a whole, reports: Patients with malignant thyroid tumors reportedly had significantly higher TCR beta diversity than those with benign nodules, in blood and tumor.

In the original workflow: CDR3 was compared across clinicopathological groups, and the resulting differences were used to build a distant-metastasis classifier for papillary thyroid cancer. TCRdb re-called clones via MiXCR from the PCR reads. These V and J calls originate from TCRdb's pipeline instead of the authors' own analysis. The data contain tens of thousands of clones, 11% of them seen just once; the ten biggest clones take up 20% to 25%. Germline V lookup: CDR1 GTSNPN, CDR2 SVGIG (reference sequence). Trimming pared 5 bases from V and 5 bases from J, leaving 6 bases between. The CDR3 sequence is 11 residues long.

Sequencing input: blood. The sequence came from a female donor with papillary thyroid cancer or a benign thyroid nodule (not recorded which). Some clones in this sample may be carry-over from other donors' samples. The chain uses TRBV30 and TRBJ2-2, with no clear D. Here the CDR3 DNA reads TGTGCCTGGGCAAGGACCGGGGAGCTGTTTTTT. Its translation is CAWARTGELFF. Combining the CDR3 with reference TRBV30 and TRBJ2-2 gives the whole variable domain SQTIHQWPATLVQPVGSPLSLECTVEGTSNPNLYWYRQAAGRGLQLLFYSVGIGQISSEVPQNLSASRPQDRQFILSSKKLLLSDSGFYLCAWARTGELFFGEGSRLTVL.